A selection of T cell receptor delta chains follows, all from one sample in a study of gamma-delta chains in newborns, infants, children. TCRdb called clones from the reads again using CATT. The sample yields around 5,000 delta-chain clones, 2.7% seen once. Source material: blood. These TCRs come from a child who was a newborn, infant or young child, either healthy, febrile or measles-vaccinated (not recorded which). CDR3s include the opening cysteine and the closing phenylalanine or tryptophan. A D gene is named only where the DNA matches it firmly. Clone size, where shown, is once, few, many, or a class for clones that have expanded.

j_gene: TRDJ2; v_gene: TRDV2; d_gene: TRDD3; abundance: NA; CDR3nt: TGTGCCTGTGACACGGTGGGGGACCTCCGAGCGACAGCACAACTCTTCTTT; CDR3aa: CACDTVGDLRATAQLFF
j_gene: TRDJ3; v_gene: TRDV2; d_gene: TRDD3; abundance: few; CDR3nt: TGTGCCTGTGACACGTTAACGGGGGATACCCCCTCCTGGGACACCCGACAGATGTTTTTC; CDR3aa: CACDTLTGDTPSWDTRQMFF
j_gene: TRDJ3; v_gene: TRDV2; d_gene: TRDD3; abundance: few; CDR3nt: TGTGCCTGTGACCCTGTACTGGGGGATACGGAGCGCTCCTGGGACACCCGACAGATGTTTTTC; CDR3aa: CACDPVLGDTERSWDTRQMFF
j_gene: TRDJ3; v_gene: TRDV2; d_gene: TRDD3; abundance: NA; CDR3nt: TGTGCCTGTGACACCGCCGGGGGATCTCCCCGCTCCTGGGACACCCGACAGATGTTTTTC; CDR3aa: CACDTAGGSPRSWDTRQMFF
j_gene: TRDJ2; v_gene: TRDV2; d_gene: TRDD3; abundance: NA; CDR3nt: TGTGCCTGTGATTTACTGGGGGATACCCCAAATTTGACAGCACAACTCTTCTTT; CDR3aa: CACDLLGDTPNLTAQLFF
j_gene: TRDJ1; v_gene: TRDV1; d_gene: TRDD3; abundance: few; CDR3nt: TGTGCTCTTGGCGGATTCCTAGGACGCTCACTGGGGGATACAAACACCGATAAACTCATCTTT; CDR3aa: CALGGFLGRSLGDTNTDKLIF
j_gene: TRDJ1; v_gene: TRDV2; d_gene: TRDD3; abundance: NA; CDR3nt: TGTGCCTGTGACACCGTTCTGGGGGATACGCGTTCGTACACCGATAAACTCATCTTT; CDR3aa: CACDTVLGDTRSYTDKLIF
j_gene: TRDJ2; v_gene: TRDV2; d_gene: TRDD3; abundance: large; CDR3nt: TGTGCCTGTGACACCGTACTGGGGGATCCCTTATTGTCGACAGCACAACTCTTCTTT; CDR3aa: CACDTVLGDPLLSTAQLFF
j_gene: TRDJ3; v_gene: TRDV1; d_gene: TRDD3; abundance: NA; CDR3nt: TGTGCTCTTGGGGAACTGGTCCAAGGACTGGGGGATACCCGCTCCTGGGACACCCGACAGATGTTTTTC; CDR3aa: CALGELVQGLGDTRSWDTRQMFF
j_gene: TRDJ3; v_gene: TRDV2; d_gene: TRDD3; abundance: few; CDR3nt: TGTGCCTGTGACCAACTGGGGGATCTCCGGGACACCCGACAGATGTTTTTC; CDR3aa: CACDQLGDLRDTRQMFF
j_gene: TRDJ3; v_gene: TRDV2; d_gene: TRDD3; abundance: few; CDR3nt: TGTGCCTGTGACACCGGGGGATATGGATATGTATGGGACACCCGGCAGATGTTTTTC; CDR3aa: CACDTGGYGYVWDTRQMFF
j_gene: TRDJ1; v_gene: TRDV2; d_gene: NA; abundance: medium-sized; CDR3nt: TGTGCCTGTGACTACTGGGACACCGATAAACTCATCTTT; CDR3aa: CACDYWDTDKLIF
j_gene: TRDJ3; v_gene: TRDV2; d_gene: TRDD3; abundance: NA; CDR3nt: TGTGCCTGTGACTACTGGGGGATTGAGAGCTCCTGGGACACCCGACAGATGTTTTTC; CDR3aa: CACDYWGIESSWDTRQMFF
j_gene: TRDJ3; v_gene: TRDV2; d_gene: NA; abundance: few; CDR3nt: TGTGCCTGTGACACCGGTGGGCACAGCTCCTGGGACACCCGACAGATGTTTTTC; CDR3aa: CACDTGGHSSWDTRQMFF
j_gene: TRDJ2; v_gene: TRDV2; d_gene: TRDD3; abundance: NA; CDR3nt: TGTGCCTGTGACTCTTGGGGGATACGAGAAGCACAACTCTTCTTT; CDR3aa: CACDSWGIREAQLFF
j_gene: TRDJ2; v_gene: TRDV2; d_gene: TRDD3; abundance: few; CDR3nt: TGTGCCTGTGACACGGCGGGGGATACGCCTTTGACAGCACAACTCTTCTTT; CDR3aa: CACDTAGDTPLTAQLFF
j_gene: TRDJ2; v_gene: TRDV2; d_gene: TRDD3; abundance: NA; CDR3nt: TGTGCCTGTGACCGGCTTACTGGGGGCCGCTCTTTGACAGCACAACTCTTCTTT; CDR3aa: CACDRLTGGRSLTAQLFF
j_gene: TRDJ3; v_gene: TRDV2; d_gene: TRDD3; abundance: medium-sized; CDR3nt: TGTGCCTGTGACACTGGGGGATACGCTTCCTGGGACACCCGACAGATGTTTTTC; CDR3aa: CACDTGGYASWDTRQMFF
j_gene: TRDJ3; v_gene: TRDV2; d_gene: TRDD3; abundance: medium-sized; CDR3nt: TGTGCCTGTGACACCGTTATTCCGGGGGATACGCGTCGTACTTGGGACACCCGACAGATGTTTTTC; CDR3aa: CACDTVIPGDTRRTWDTRQMFF
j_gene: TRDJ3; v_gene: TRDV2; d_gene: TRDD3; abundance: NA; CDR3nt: TGTGCCTGTGACACCGTCTGGGGGACCTTTAGCTCCTGGGACACCCGACAGATGTTTTTC; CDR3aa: CACDTVWGTFSSWDTRQMFF
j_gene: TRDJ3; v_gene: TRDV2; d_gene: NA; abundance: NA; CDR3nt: TGTGCCTGTGACACTGGGGGGCCAAGCTCCTGGGACACCCGACAGATGTTTTTC; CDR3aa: CACDTGGPSSWDTRQMFF
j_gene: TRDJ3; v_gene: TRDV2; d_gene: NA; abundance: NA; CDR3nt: TGTGCCTGTGACACTGCAGTAACGCGATCCTGGTACACCCGACAGATGTTTTTC; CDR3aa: CACDTAVTRSWYTRQMFF
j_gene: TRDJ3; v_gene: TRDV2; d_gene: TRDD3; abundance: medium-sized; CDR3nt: TGTGCCTGTGACACCGGCTCTGGAGGAAACTGGGGGAGCTCCTGGGACACCCGACAGATGTTTTTC; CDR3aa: CACDTGSGGNWGSSWDTRQMFF
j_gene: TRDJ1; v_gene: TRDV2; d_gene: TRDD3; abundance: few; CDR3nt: TGTGCCTGTGACATCCTGGGGGATAAATACACCGATAAACTCATCTTT; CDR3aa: CACDILGDKYTDKLIF
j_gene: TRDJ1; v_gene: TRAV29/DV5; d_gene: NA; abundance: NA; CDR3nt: NA; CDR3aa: CSVLLCSKRGGDTDKLIF